Following are 23 T cell receptor beta chains from one sample sequenced in a study of cytomegalovirus exposure and HLA in healthy donors. PCR employed 60 Vbeta and 13 Jbeta primers. Sequencing used immunoSEQ multiplex PCR; TCRdb keeps in-frame clones, though not all of them. The sample holds over 150,000 clones, approximately 69% seen once. The specimen was PBMCs. All receptors derive from a man under 40 in good health and CMV-seronegative.

A note on this clone: At one of its ends the junction is not consistent with the germline gene, which may arise from a read error. This rearrangement joins TRBV18 to TRBJ1-2, with D tentatively TRBD1 (6 bases). The CDR3 loop spans 16 amino acids. Germline V gives CDR1 KGHSH, CDR2 LQKENI. The chain's CDR3 is CASSPPGTPMGYGYPF. DNA of the CDR3: TGTGCCAGCTCACCACCGGGGACACCAATGGGTTATGGCTACCCCTTC.

The chain couples TRBV28 to TRBJ2-7; the D gene is possibly TRBD1 (5 bases). Germline loops: CDR1 MDHEN, CDR2 SYDVKM. V lost 5 bases and J lost 3, with 11 bases in between. CDR3 length: 13 residues. CDR3 sequence: CASSPQTVYEQYF. In DNA form, the CDR3 reads TGTGCCAGCAGTCCCCAGACAGTCTACGAGCAGTACTTC.

Only a few counts were recorded for this clone. This rearrangement joins TRBV6-4 to TRBJ1-2; 7 positions match TRBD1. Looked up from germline, CDR1 is MRHNA and CDR2 is SNTAGT. The CDR3 consists of 12 residues. V dropped 6 bases and J dropped 4; count of bases not matched to a gene: 2. The DNA for the CDR3 is TGTGCCAGCAGCTCAGGGGGCTATGGCTACACCTTC. Translating it yields CASSSGGYGYTF.

The V and J genes are TRBV7-6 and TRBJ2-2; 8 positions agree with TRBD2. The junction had 4 bases not matched to a gene; V was cut back by 1 base and J by 6 bases. CDR1 and CDR2 from the germline V gene are SGHVS and FNYEAQ. The CDR3 sequence is 15 residues long. CDR3 residues: CASSLVAGGPGELFF. In DNA form, the CDR3 reads TGTGCCAGCAGCTTAGTTGCGGGGGGCCCCGGGGAGCTGTTTTTT.

V gene TRBV15 combines with J gene TRBJ2-7; D uncertain. Per germline, CDR1 LNHNV and CDR2 YYDKDF (reference sequence). This CDR3 has 14 amino acids. V lost 0 bases and J lost 3, with 9 bases in between. The CDR3 sequence is CATSRERLVYEQYF. CDR3 nucleotides: TGTGCCACCAGCAGAGAGCGTTTGGTCTACGAGCAGTACTTC.

The chain employs TRBV18 and TRBJ2-7, with 12 nucleotides matching TRBD1. In germline, CDR1 is KGHSH, CDR2 LQKENI. CDR3 length: 15 amino acids. V dropped 6 bases and J dropped 4; count of bases not matched to a gene: 7. Here the CDR3 reads CASSPTGQGAYEQYF. The CDR3, as DNA: TGTGCCAGCTCGCCGACGGGACAGGGGGCTTACGAGCAGTACTTC.

The genes are TRBV5-1 and TRBJ2-3; 10 nucleotides align to TRBD1. The CDR3 runs to 14 residues. Germline CDR1 SGHRS, CDR2 YFSETQ. Trimming removed 4 bases from V and 4 bases from J; junction bases left unmatched: 3. The CDR3 region is CASSTGTGADTQYF. The DNA of the CDR3 is TGCGCCAGCAGCACCGGGACAGGGGCAGATACGCAGTATTTT.

The V gene is TRBV28, the J gene TRBJ2-7; 7 positions match TRBD1. CDR3 length: 15 residues. The trim removed 5 bases at V and 2 bases at J, leaving 9 bases unmatched. In germline, CDR1 is MDHEN, CDR2 SYDVKM. The CDR3: CASSPIRTGAYEQYF. DNA of the CDR3: TGTGCCAGCAGTCCGATCCGGACAGGAGCCTACGAGCAGTACTTC.

This chain uses TRBV7-9 with TRBJ1-1; D unresolved. This CDR3 contains 12 residues. V lost 6 bases, J lost 3 bases, and 8 bases lay in between. Looked up from germline, CDR1 is SEHNR and CDR2 is FQNEAQ (reference sequence). CDR3: CASRGEYTEAFF. The CDR3 DNA is TGTGCCAGCAGGGGAGAATACACTGAAGCTTTCTTT.

In its sample, this clone was seen a few times. V gene TRBV10-3 combines with J gene TRBJ2-3; TRBD1 matches 7 bases. The CDR3 loop spans 14 amino acids. Germline V lookup: CDR1 ENHRY, CDR2 SYGVKD. Trimming cost V 7 bases and J 9 bases; bases outside gene matches: 13. The CDR3 protein is CAINSRDSQTTQYF. The DNA for the CDR3 is TGTGCCATCAATTCCCGGGACAGTCAGACGACGCAGTATTTT.

This clone has a handful of counts. The CDR3: CASSLMQGAVGYTF. The DNA of the CDR3 is TGCGCCAGCAGCTTGATGCAGGGGGCTGTTGGCTACACCTTC. This rearrangement joins TRBV5-1 to TRBJ1-2; 8 bases are a match to TRBD1. Germline CDR1 reads SGHRS; CDR2 reads YFSETQ. This CDR3 has 14 amino acids. V lost 1 base, J lost 7 bases, and 6 bases stayed unmatched.

The rearrangement links TRBV5-5 to TRBJ2-1; D possibly corresponds to TRBD2 (6 bases). This CDR3 is 14 amino acids long. The germline gives CDR1 SGHKS, CDR2 YYEKEE (reference sequence). Trimming removed 4 bases from V and 5 bases from J, with 13 bases in between. DNA for the CDR3: TGTGCCAGCAGCCGGGACTTCACAAACAATGAGCAGTTCTTC. Its translation: CASSRDFTNNEQFF.

This chain uses TRBV10-3 with TRBJ1-1; D call uncertain. The CDR3 has 13 amino acids. The V gene lost 7 bases and the J gene lost 0 bases, with 9 bases spanning the gap. Germline CDR1 ENHRY, CDR2 SYGVKD. The CDR3 coding sequence is TGTGCCATCACCCAGAATATGAACACTGAAGCTTTCTTT. It specifies CAITQNMNTEAFF.

The CDR3 DNA follows: TGTGCCAGCAAGATCGGGGGGAACTACGAGCAGTACTTC. It encodes CASKIGGNYEQYF. V is TRBV27 and J is TRBJ2-7; 7 nucleotides match TRBD2. Looked up from germline, CDR1 is MNHEY and CDR2 is SMNVEV (reference sequence). The CDR3 has 13 amino acids. The junction had 6 bases not matched to a gene; V was cut back by 7 bases and J by 3 bases.

J is TRBJ1-6 and V is TRBV21-1; TRBD1 is the table's D call and was not checked against the DNA. TRBV21-1 is assigned pseudogene status. The CDR3 sequence is 19 residues long. CDR3 bases: TGTGCCAGCAGCAAAGTAGAGACAGGGATCTACTTCTATCATTCACCCCTCCACTTT. Translated, it gives CASSKVETGIYFYHSPLHF.

The chain uses TRBV5-1 and TRBJ1-5; a possible D gene is TRBD1 (6 bases). The CDR3 loop spans 13 amino acids. V lost 5 bases, J lost 4 bases, and 10 bases lay in between. Germline assignment: CDR1 SGHRS and CDR2 YFSETQ. The CDR3 protein is CASSPDRNQPQHF. DNA of the CDR3: TGCGCCAGCAGTCCCGACAGGAATCAGCCCCAGCATTTT.

The chain couples TRBV2 to TRBJ2-7; 12 bases align to TRBD1. The V gene's germline CDR1 is SNHLY and CDR2 FYNNEI. Trimming removed 10 bases from V and 4 bases from J; junction bases left unmatched: 5. This CDR3 comprises 13 residues. The CDR3 reads CATRDRGLYEQYF. In DNA form, the CDR3 reads TGTGCCACCCGGGACAGGGGGCTGTACGAGCAGTACTTC.

The rearrangement uses TRBV27 and TRBJ2-7; 9 bases fit TRBD1. There are 14 residues in the CDR3. The V and J ends lost 3 bases and 1 base, in that order; junction bases with no gene match: 1. In germline, CDR1 is MNHEY, CDR2 SMNVEV (reference sequence). The CDR3 sequence: CASSFGQGSYEQYF. The DNA of the CDR3 is TGTGCCAGCAGTTTCGGACAGGGGTCCTACGAGCAGTACTTC.

The gene calls are TRBV29-1 and TRBJ2-5; 7 positions agree with TRBD2. CDR3 size: 13 residues. J gave up 5 bases and V 7 bases, and 10 bases lay outside the gene matches. Germline V gene lookup returns CDR1 SQVTM and CDR2 ANQGSEA. The CDR3 DNA reads as TGCAGCGCTGGTTCGGGGAGGGCGGAGACCCAGTACTTC. The encoded protein is CSAGSGRAETQYF.

The chain has TRBV7-3 and TRBJ1-1; unclear D gene. Germline assignment: CDR1 SGHTA and CDR2 FQGTGA. CDR3 size: 15 residues. The V gene lost 5 bases and the J gene lost 5 bases, with 18 bases spanning the gap. Written as DNA, the CDR3 is TGTGCCAGCAGCCGTGTAAGCGGACGAGATACTGAAGCTTTCTTT. The encoded protein is CASSRVSGRDTEAFF.

The chain employs TRBV19 and TRBJ1-4, with D uncertain. Germline V gene sequence: CDR1 LNHDA, CDR2 SQIVND (reference sequence). Trimming left V 6 bases short and J 0 bases short, with 5 bases between. CDR3 length: 13 amino acids. CDR3 sequence reads: CASSSATNEKLFF. The CDR3 bases are TGTGCCAGTAGCTCGGCAACTAATGAAAAACTGTTTTTT.

The rearrangement links TRBV10-3 to TRBJ2-1, with a tentative D call TRBD1 (5 bases). The CDR3 loop spans 17 amino acids. Germline V gives CDR1 ENHRY, CDR2 SYGVKD. Trimming left V 0 bases short and J 7 bases short, with 19 bases between. For the CDR3, the DNA is TGTGCCATCAGTGAGTCGAAAGGGCAGGGAAGCTTGAATGAGCAGTTCTTC. This translates into CAISESKGQGSLNEQFF.

This chain joins TRBV4-1 and TRBJ2-7; 8 bases are shared with TRBD2. The V gene end was trimmed by 0 bases and the J gene end by 5 bases; junction bases not matched to a gene: 9. Germline values: CDR1 MGHRA, CDR2 YSYEKL. The CDR3 is made up of 16 amino acids. CDR3 loop: CASSQDSGGRLDEQYF. The CDR3 bases are TGCGCCAGCAGCCAAGATTCGGGGGGGCGGCTGGACGAGCAGTACTTC.